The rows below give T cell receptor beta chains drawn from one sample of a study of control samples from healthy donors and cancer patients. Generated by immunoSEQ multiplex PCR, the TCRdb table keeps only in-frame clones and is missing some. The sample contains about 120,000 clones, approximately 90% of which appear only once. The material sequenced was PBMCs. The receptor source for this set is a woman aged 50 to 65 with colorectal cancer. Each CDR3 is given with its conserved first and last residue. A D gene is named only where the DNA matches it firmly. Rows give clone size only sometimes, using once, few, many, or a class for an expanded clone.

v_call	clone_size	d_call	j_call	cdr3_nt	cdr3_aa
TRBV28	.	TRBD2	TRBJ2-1	TGTGCCAGCGGAGGCGGGAGCTCCTACAATGAGCAGTTCTTC	CASGGGSSYNEQFF
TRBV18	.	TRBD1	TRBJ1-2	TGTGCCAGCTCACCGGGACAGGACTATGGCTACACCTTC	CASSPGQDYGYTF
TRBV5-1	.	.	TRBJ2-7	TGCGCCAGCAGCACGAGGGCCCGGACGGACCACTACGAGCAGTACTTC	CASSTRARTDHYEQYF
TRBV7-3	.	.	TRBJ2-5	TGTGCCAGCAGCCCAGGGGTCCGGACCGTGGGGCAAGAGACCCAGTACTTC	CASSPGVRTVGQETQYF
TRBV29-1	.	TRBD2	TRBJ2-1	TGCAGCGTTGACGAAGCGGGGGGAGGGAATGAGCAGTTCTTC	CSVDEAGGGNEQFF
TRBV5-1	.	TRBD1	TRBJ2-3	TGCGCCAGCAACCCGAATACCCAGGGGGTAGATACGCAGTATTTT	CASNPNTQGVDTQYF
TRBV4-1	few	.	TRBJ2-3	TGCGCCAGCAGCCCGATGACTAGCACAGATACGCAGTATTTT	CASSPMTSTDTQYF
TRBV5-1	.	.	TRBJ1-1	TGCGCCAGCAGCTTGGGACCGTCCACGGCCACTGAAGCTTTCTTT	CASSLGPSTATEAFF
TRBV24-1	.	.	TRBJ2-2	TGTGCCACCAGTGGGCGGGCGAACACCGGGGAGCTGTTTTTT	CATSGRANTGELFF
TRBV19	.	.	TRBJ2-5	TGTGCCAGTAGCCCTAGGGGGACACCCGTACTGGACCAGTACTTC	CASSPRGTPVLDQYF
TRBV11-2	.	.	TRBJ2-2	TGTGCCAGCAGCCCAAGTTCCCCGGGACTCTCTAAGTACACCGGGGAGCTGTTTTTT	CASSPSSPGLSKYTGELFF
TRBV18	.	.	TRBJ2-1	TGTGCCAGCTCACCAATAGGGGCGGGTGAGCAGTTCTTC	CASSPIGAGEQFF
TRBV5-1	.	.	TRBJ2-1	TGCGCCAGCAGCCGATCGATAGCGGAAGCCTACAATGAGCAGTTCTTC	CASSRSIAEAYNEQFF
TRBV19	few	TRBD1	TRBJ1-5	TGTGCCAGTAGGAGACAGGGCCCTTTGAATCAGCCCCAGCATTTT	CASRRQGPLNQPQHF
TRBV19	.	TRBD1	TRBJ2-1	TGTGCCAGTAGTATGGGCGTCGGGACAGGGGAAGTAGGGCAGTTCTTC	CASSMGVGTGEVGQFF
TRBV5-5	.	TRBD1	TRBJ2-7	TGTGCCAGCAGCTTGGGGACAGGGCGCTACGAGCAGTACTTC	CASSLGTGRYEQYF
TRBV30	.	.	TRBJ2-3	TGTGCCTGGCTGGTAAGGGGCCGGGATACGCAGTATTTT	CAWLVRGRDTQYF
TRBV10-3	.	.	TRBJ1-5	TGTGCCACCCGCGACGAGGGGGGGCCCCAGCATTTT	CATRDEGGPQHF
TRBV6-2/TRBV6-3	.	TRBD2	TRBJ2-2	TGTGCCAGCACTTATAGCGGGGGGGCGAACACCGGGGAGCTGTTTTTT	CASTYSGGANTGELFF
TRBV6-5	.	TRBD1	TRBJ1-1	TGTGCCAGCAGTTACTCCAACAGGGGCCCCCACCTTTTCTTT	CASSYSNRGPHLFF
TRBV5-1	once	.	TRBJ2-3	TGCGCCAGCAGCTTAGGGTCGAGCACAGATACGCAGTATTTT	CASSLGSSTDTQYF
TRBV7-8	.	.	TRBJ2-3	TGTGCCAGTGGACGAACCAGCACAGATACGCAGTATTTT	CASGRTSTDTQYF
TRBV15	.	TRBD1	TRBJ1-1	TGTGCCACCAGCAGAGACGGGACAGGGGGGACTGAAGCTTTCTTT	CATSRDGTGGTEAFF
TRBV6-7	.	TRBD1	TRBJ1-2	TGTGCCAGCAGCCGAATCGAGGGGTTAACAGGGGATATGAGATATGGCTACACCTTC	CASSRIEGLTGDMRYGYTF
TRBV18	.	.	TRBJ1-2	TGTGCCAGCTCACCATCCAGAGCAGAGTTCGTCGGCTACACCTTC	CASSPSRAEFVGYTF
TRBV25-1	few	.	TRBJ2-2	TGTGCCAGCAGTGGCACACAGTACACCGGGGAGCTGTTTTTT	CASSGTQYTGELFF
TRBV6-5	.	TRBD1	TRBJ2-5	TGTGCCAGCAGTTACGCCCGGACAGGGGCAGAGACCCAGTACTTC	CASSYARTGAETQYF
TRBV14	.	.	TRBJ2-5	TGTGCCAGCAGCCAAGATCTTGGCAGGGGTGGCGGGGAGACCCAGTACTTC	CASSQDLGRGGGETQYF
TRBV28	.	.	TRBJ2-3	TGTGCCAGTAAGGGAGTCACAGATACGCAGTATTTT	CASKGVTDTQYF
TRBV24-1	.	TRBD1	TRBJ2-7	TGTGCCACCAGTGAATCCGGGACAGGGGGGAGCTACGAGCAGTACTTC	CATSESGTGGSYEQYF
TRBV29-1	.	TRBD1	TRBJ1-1	TGCAGCACGGGACAGGGAGATTCTGAAGCTTTCTTT	CSTGQGDSEAFF
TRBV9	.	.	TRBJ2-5	TGTGCCAGCAGCTCTCGGGACTTAGAGACCCAGTACTTC	CASSSRDLETQYF
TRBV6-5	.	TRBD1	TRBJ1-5	TGTGCCACCGCGGACAGGGTGGAGAGCAATCAGCCCCAGCATTTT	CATADRVESNQPQHF
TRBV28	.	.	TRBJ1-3	TGTGCCAGCAGCACTCCAGGGGACCCTGGAAACACCATATATTTT	CASSTPGDPGNTIYF
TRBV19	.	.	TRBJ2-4	TGTGCCAGTAGGCCGTCAGGGGTAGCCAAAAACATTCAGTACTTC	CASRPSGVAKNIQYF
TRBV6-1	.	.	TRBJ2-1	TGTGCCAGCAGTGAAGAGGGAGGGGGCACTGAGCAGTTCTTC	CASSEEGGGTEQFF
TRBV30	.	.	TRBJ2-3	TGTGCCTGGGCCTACAGGTTCCGGGGTGGCAGGTGGCCAGATACGCAGTATTTT	CAWAYRFRGGRWPDTQYF
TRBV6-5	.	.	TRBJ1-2	TGTGCCAGCAGGCGCGGTCATCGGGACAATGGCTACACCTTC	CASRRGHRDNGYTF
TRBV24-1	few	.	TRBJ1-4	TGTGCCACCAGTGAGGGACATAGGGGACTGTTTTTT	CATSEGHRGLFF
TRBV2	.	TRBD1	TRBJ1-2	TGTGCCAGCACCTCGACAGGGGTTGGCTACACCTTC	CASTSTGVGYTF
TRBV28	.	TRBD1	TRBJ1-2	TGTGCCAGCAGTCCCGTACGTACAGGGGTCAACTATGGCTACACCTTC	CASSPVRTGVNYGYTF
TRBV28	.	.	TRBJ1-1	TGTGCCAGCAATAAGGGAGTAGGAACTGAAGCTTTCTTT	CASNKGVGTEAFF
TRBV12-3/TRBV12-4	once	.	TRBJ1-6	TGTGCCAGCAGTTCTTGGCTGTCGGTCCACTTT	CASSSWLSVHF
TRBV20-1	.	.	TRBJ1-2	TGCAGTGCCCCTGACACCTATGGCTACACCTTC	CSAPDTYGYTF
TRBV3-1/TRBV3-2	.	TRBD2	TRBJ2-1	TGTGCCAGCAGCCAAGCCTCTAGCGGGAGTCGGGATGAGCAGTTCTTC	CASSQASSGSRDEQFF
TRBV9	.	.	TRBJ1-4	TGTGCCAGCAGCGTAGACGGAATTAATGAAAAACTGTTTTTT	CASSVDGINEKLFF
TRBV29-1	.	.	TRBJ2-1	TGCAGCGTTGAAGACCACAGCAATGAGCAGTTCTTC	CSVEDHSNEQFF
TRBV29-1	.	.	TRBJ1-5	TGCAGCGTGGCCGTCGGTGGCAATCAGCCCCAGCATTTT	CSVAVGGNQPQHF
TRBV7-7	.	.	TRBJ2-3	TGTGCCAGCAGCTTAGCGGCCGGAGGAACAGATACGCAGTATTTT	CASSLAAGGTDTQYF
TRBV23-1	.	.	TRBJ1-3	TGCGCCAGCAGGCCGCCCGACAGCTCATACTCTGGAAACACCATATATTTT	CASRPPDSSYSGNTIYF
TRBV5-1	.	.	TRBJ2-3	TGCGCCAGCGGGATAGACAGAAGCACAGATACGCAGTATTTT	CASGIDRSTDTQYF
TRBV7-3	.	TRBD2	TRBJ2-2	TGTGCCAGCAGCCCACCGGGACTAACGAACACCGGGGAGCTGTTTTTT	CASSPPGLTNTGELFF
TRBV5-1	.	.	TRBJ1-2	TGCGCCAGCACGCAAGGGGTGTCTTCAAATGGCTACACCTTC	CASTQGVSSNGYTF